This is a list of T cell receptor beta chains from one sample in a study of neurological immune-mediated disorders. MiXCR, applied by TCRdb to the 5' RACE reads, yields one record per CDR3 protein. The sample has 35,000 to 45,000 distinct CDR3 sequences, 13% to 15% seen once. Specimen: PBMCs. Receptors were obtained from a woman between 45 and 65 years old with HTLV-1-associated myelopathy (HAM/TSP). The CDR3 runs from the conserved cysteine through the conserved F or W. D genes are given only for firm matches. Clone size appears in some rows only: once, few, many, or a class for an expanded clone.

many	NA	TRBV7-3	TRBJ2-2	TGTGCCAGCAGCTTACGGGCGGTACAGGGAGTCGGGAACACCGGGGAGCTGTTTTTT	CASSLRAVQGVGNTGELFF
NA	NA	TRBV18	TRBJ2-3	TGTGCCAGCTCTGGTAGGGTGGATACGCAGTATTTT	CASSGRVDTQYF
many	NA	TRBV20-1	TRBJ1-1	TGCAGTGCTTCTTCGACAGGTAACACTGAAGCTTTCTTT	CSASSTGNTEAFF
few	NA	TRBV3-1	TRBJ1-1	TGTGCCACCAAAACAGGATTGAACACTGAAGCTTTCTTT	CATKTGLNTEAFF
many	TRBD2	TRBV2	TRBJ2-1	TGTGCCAGCAGTGAACTAGCGGGAGCCTACAATGAGCAGTTCTTC	CASSELAGAYNEQFF
few	NA	TRBV6-2/TRBV6-3	TRBJ2-7	TGTGCCAGCAGCCCTAAGAGGGGACACCGTTCCTACGAGCAGTACTTC	CASSPKRGHRSYEQYF
many	NA	TRBV20-1	TRBJ1-6	TGCAGTGCTAGAGATGGGCAGGAGTGGGGTTCACCCCTCCACTTT	CSARDGQEWGSPLHF
many	NA	TRBV4-1	TRBJ1-6	TGCGCCAGCAGCCTTTCCCTCAGGTCACCCCTCCACTTT	CASSLSLRSPLHF
NA	NA	TRBV7-2	TRBJ2-1	TGTGCCAGCAGCTTAAAGGGGGGAGGTGAGCAGTTCTTC	CASSLKGGGEQFF
many	NA	TRBV6-5	TRBJ1-3	TGTGCCAGCAGTCCTCGGGTCTACTCTGGAAACACCATATATTTT	CASSPRVYSGNTIYF
many	NA	TRBV29-1	TRBJ1-1	TGCAGCGTTGAGAGGCAGGGAAACACTGAAGCTTTCTTT	CSVERQGNTEAFF
many	NA	TRBV6-5	TRBJ2-5	TGTGCCAGCAAAATCCCGGCACAAGAGACCCAGTACTTC	CASKIPAQETQYF
many	NA	TRBV9	TRBJ1-6	TGTGCCAGCAGCCCCGGGGGGCTGAGATCACCCCTCCACTTT	CASSPGGLRSPLHF
many	NA	TRBV20-1	TRBJ2-5	TGCAGTGCTCGTAAAGAGACCCAGTACTTC	CSARKETQYF
many	NA	TRBV20-1	TRBJ1-1	TGCAGTGCTAGTCGGGGTCTAAGAATGAACACTGAAGCTTTCTTT	CSASRGLRMNTEAFF
many	TRBD2	TRBV20-1	TRBJ2-5	TGCAGTGCTAGAGTGAACAGCGGGATGTACCAAGAGACCCAGTACTTC	CSARVNSGMYQETQYF
many	TRBD1	TRBV7-8	TRBJ1-5	TGTGCCAGCAGCTTAGGACAGGGGGCCAATCAGCCCCAGCATTTT	CASSLGQGANQPQHF